A selection of T cell receptor beta chains follows, all from one sample in a study of shared clonotypes between healthy human individuals. This table comes from immunoSEQ multiplex PCR, and its TCRdb copy is limited to in-frame clones, with some not included. The table has about 380,000 clones, around 96% seen once. The sequenced material came from memory CD8+ T cells sorted from blood. These TCRs come from a man younger than 40 in good health. CDR3s include the opening cysteine and the closing phenylalanine or tryptophan. Fields, in order: D gene, J gene, V gene, clone size, CDR3 protein, CDR3 DNA. The D gene is left open where the match is weak. Size tells how often a clone was seen (once, few, many) or the class of an expanded clone, and some rows leave it out.

d_gene: NA
j_gene: TRBJ2-7
v_gene: TRBV2
abundance: NA
CDR3aa: CASSDLGLYEQYF
CDR3nt: TGTGCCAGCAGTGACCTAGGACTCTACGAGCAGTACTTC

d_gene: TRBD2
j_gene: TRBJ2-1
v_gene: TRBV25-1
abundance: NA
CDR3aa: CASSELAGLREQFF
CDR3nt: TGTGCCAGCAGTGAACTAGCGGGACTCAGGGAGCAGTTCTTC

d_gene: NA
j_gene: TRBJ2-1
v_gene: TRBV28
abundance: NA
CDR3aa: CASLSPYGSGTYNEQFF
CDR3nt: TGTGCCAGCCTAAGCCCTTATGGTAGCGGAACCTACAATGAGCAGTTCTTC

d_gene: TRBD2
j_gene: TRBJ2-1
v_gene: TRBV11-1
abundance: NA
CDR3aa: CASSLGNVAGIYNEQFF
CDR3nt: TGTGCCAGCAGCTTAGGCAACGTAGCGGGTATCTACAATGAGCAGTTCTTC

d_gene: NA
j_gene: TRBJ2-1
v_gene: TRBV27
abundance: NA
CDR3aa: CASGYRANEQFF
CDR3nt: TGTGCCAGCGGGTACAGGGCCAATGAGCAGTTCTTC

d_gene: NA
j_gene: TRBJ1-6
v_gene: TRBV6-1
abundance: NA
CDR3aa: CASRETGSYNSPLHF
CDR3nt: TGTGCCAGCAGGGAGACAGGTTCTTATAATTCACCCCTCCACTTT

d_gene: NA
j_gene: TRBJ2-7
v_gene: TRBV7-8
abundance: NA
CDR3aa: CASSSAYEQYF
CDR3nt: TGTGCCAGCAGCTCAGCCTACGAGCAGTACTTC

d_gene: NA
j_gene: TRBJ2-3
v_gene: TRBV6-5
abundance: NA
CDR3aa: CASSMGVLRDTQYF
CDR3nt: TGTGCCAGCTCAATGGGGGTTCTTAGAGATACGCAGTATTTT

d_gene: NA
j_gene: TRBJ1-5
v_gene: TRBV6-1
abundance: NA
CDR3aa: CASSGQYLYQPQHF
CDR3nt: TGTGCCAGCTCAGGACAGTACCTCTATCAGCCCCAGCATTTT

d_gene: NA
j_gene: TRBJ1-3
v_gene: TRBV5-6
abundance: NA
CDR3aa: CASSLVWGTGNTIYF
CDR3nt: TGTGCCAGCAGCTTGGTCTGGGGAACTGGAAACACCATATATTTT

d_gene: NA
j_gene: TRBJ1-4
v_gene: TRBV4-1
abundance: NA
CDR3aa: CASSHVGNNEKLFF
CDR3nt: TGCGCCAGCAGCCATGTCGGGAATAATGAAAAACTGTTTTTT

d_gene: TRBD1
j_gene: TRBJ1-2
v_gene: TRBV5-1
abundance: NA
CDR3aa: CASSPRTGGPINYGYTF
CDR3nt: TGCGCCAGCAGCCCACGGACAGGAGGCCCTATTAACTATGGCTACACCTTC

d_gene: NA
j_gene: TRBJ2-3
v_gene: TRBV10-3
abundance: NA
CDR3aa: CAISDRESTDTQYF
CDR3nt: TGTGCCATCAGTGACAGGGAAAGCACAGATACGCAGTATTTT

d_gene: TRBD1
j_gene: TRBJ1-1
v_gene: TRBV27
abundance: NA
CDR3aa: CASSAHRGTEAFF
CDR3nt: TGTGCCAGCAGTGCCCACAGGGGCACTGAAGCTTTCTTT

d_gene: NA
j_gene: TRBJ2-6
v_gene: TRBV5-6
abundance: NA
CDR3aa: CASSLAKKISGANVLTF
CDR3nt: TGTGCCAGCAGCTTGGCCAAAAAGATATCTGGGGCCAACGTCCTGACTTTC

d_gene: NA
j_gene: TRBJ2-2
v_gene: TRBV7-2
abundance: NA
CDR3aa: CASSLVAPNTGELFF
CDR3nt: TGTGCCAGCAGCTTAGTTGCACCCAACACCGGGGAGCTGTTTTTT

d_gene: NA
j_gene: TRBJ2-7
v_gene: TRBV7-5
abundance: NA
CDR3aa: CARSLARLAGGHYEQYF
CDR3nt: TGTGCCAGAAGCTTAGCCCGACTAGCGGGAGGGCACTACGAGCAGTACTTC

d_gene: NA
j_gene: TRBJ2-5
v_gene: TRBV5-1
abundance: NA
CDR3aa: CASSLGGVRETQYF
CDR3nt: TGCGCCAGCAGCTTGGGAGGGGTCCGGGAGACCCAGTACTTC

d_gene: TRBD2
j_gene: TRBJ2-7
v_gene: TRBV27
abundance: NA
CDR3aa: CASKLAGGPYYEQYF
CDR3nt: TGTGCCAGCAAACTAGCGGGAGGGCCGTATTACGAGCAGTACTTC

d_gene: TRBD2
j_gene: TRBJ2-7
v_gene: TRBV4-1
abundance: NA
CDR3aa: CASSQGLAGPYEQYF
CDR3nt: TGCGCCAGCAGCCAAGGGCTAGCGGGGCCCTACGAGCAGTACTTC

d_gene: NA
j_gene: TRBJ2-3
v_gene: TRBV5-1
abundance: NA
CDR3aa: CASSYDSIKTDTQYF
CDR3nt: TGCGCCAGCAGCTATGACAGTATTAAGACAGATACGCAGTATTTT

d_gene: TRBD1
j_gene: TRBJ2-7
v_gene: TRBV23-1
abundance: NA
CDR3aa: CASNPWTGSGYEQYF
CDR3nt: TGCGCCAGCAACCCCTGGACAGGGTCAGGATACGAGCAGTACTTC

d_gene: TRBD1
j_gene: TRBJ2-3
v_gene: TRBV9
abundance: NA
CDR3aa: CASSHPRDRGTDTQYF
CDR3nt: TGTGCCAGCAGCCACCCCCGGGACAGGGGAACAGATACGCAGTATTTT

d_gene: TRBD2
j_gene: TRBJ2-7
v_gene: TRBV19
abundance: NA
CDR3aa: CASSIEAGSTYEQYF
CDR3nt: TGTGCCAGTAGTATAGAAGCGGGAAGTACCTACGAGCAGTACTTC

d_gene: TRBD2
j_gene: TRBJ2-1
v_gene: TRBV19
abundance: NA
CDR3aa: CASSVLAGGPNEQFF
CDR3nt: TGTGCCAGTAGTGTACTAGCGGGAGGGCCCAATGAGCAGTTCTTC

d_gene: NA
j_gene: TRBJ1-2
v_gene: TRBV5-1
abundance: once
CDR3aa: CASSLERENYGYTF
CDR3nt: TGCGCCAGCAGCTTGGAGAGGGAAAACTATGGCTACACCTTC

d_gene: NA
j_gene: TRBJ2-7
v_gene: TRBV30
abundance: NA
CDR3aa: CAWTGEDSYEQYF
CDR3nt: TGTGCCTGGACCGGGGAGGACTCCTACGAGCAGTACTTC

d_gene: NA
j_gene: TRBJ2-1
v_gene: TRBV20-1
abundance: NA
CDR3aa: CSASRHNEQFF
CDR3nt: TGCAGTGCTAGTCGTCACAATGAGCAGTTCTTC

d_gene: NA
j_gene: TRBJ1-3
v_gene: TRBV19
abundance: NA
CDR3aa: CARWGAAGNTIYF
CDR3nt: TGTGCCCGATGGGGGGCAGCCGGAAACACCATATATTTT

d_gene: NA
j_gene: TRBJ2-6
v_gene: TRBV5-4
abundance: NA
CDR3aa: CASSLIGGSGANVLTF
CDR3nt: TGTGCCAGCAGCTTGATAGGGGGCTCTGGGGCCAACGTCCTGACTTTC

d_gene: NA
j_gene: TRBJ2-1
v_gene: TRBV11-3
abundance: NA
CDR3aa: CASSFGLISYNEQFF
CDR3nt: TGTGCCAGCAGCTTCGGACTAATCTCCTACAATGAGCAGTTCTTC

d_gene: NA
j_gene: TRBJ1-5
v_gene: TRBV27
abundance: NA
CDR3aa: CASSFQGSSNQPQHF
CDR3nt: TGTGCCAGCAGTTTTCAGGGAAGCAGCAATCAGCCCCAGCATTTT

d_gene: NA
j_gene: TRBJ2-7
v_gene: TRBV18
abundance: NA
CDR3aa: CASSLKVAGYYSYEQYF
CDR3nt: TGCGCCAGCTCGCTAAAGGTCGCCGGATACTACTCCTACGAGCAGTACTTC

d_gene: TRBD2
j_gene: TRBJ2-2
v_gene: TRBV28
abundance: NA
CDR3aa: CASSQRDGELFF
CDR3nt: TGTGCCAGCAGTCAGCGGGATGGGGAGCTGTTTTTT

d_gene: TRBD2
j_gene: TRBJ2-7
v_gene: TRBV28
abundance: NA
CDR3aa: CASSLLAGDYEQYF
CDR3nt: TGTGCCAGCAGTTTACTAGCGGGAGACTACGAGCAGTACTTC

d_gene: NA
j_gene: TRBJ1-2
v_gene: TRBV7-9
abundance: NA
CDR3aa: CASSLSNNYGYTF
CDR3nt: TGTGCCAGCAGCTTATCGAATAACTATGGCTACACCTTC

d_gene: NA
j_gene: TRBJ2-1
v_gene: TRBV10-3
abundance: once
CDR3aa: CAINALQGRNEQFF
CDR3nt: TGTGCCATCAATGCGTTGCAGGGGAGGAATGAGCAGTTCTTC

d_gene: TRBD2
j_gene: TRBJ2-7
v_gene: TRBV7-2
abundance: NA
CDR3aa: CASSLSGSPYEQYF
CDR3nt: TGTGCCAGCAGCCTAAGCGGGAGTCCCTACGAGCAGTACTTC

d_gene: TRBD2
j_gene: TRBJ2-7
v_gene: TRBV14
abundance: NA
CDR3aa: CASSQASGRPYEQYF
CDR3nt: TGTGCCAGCAGCCAAGCTAGCGGGAGGCCCTACGAGCAGTACTTC

d_gene: TRBD1
j_gene: TRBJ2-3
v_gene: TRBV5-6
abundance: NA
CDR3aa: CASSPPRDRVGTDTQYF
CDR3nt: TGTGCCAGCAGCCCCCCGAGGGACAGGGTGGGCACAGATACGCAGTATTTT

d_gene: NA
j_gene: TRBJ2-5
v_gene: TRBV18
abundance: NA
CDR3aa: CASSPGLLTQYF
CDR3nt: TGTGCCAGCTCACCTGGGCTTTTGACCCAGTACTTC

d_gene: NA
j_gene: TRBJ2-1
v_gene: TRBV18
abundance: NA
CDR3aa: CASSPTWTVPYNEQFF
CDR3nt: TGTGCCAGCTCACCCACCTGGACAGTTCCCTACAATGAGCAGTTCTTC

d_gene: TRBD1
j_gene: TRBJ1-5
v_gene: TRBV30
abundance: NA
CDR3aa: CAWSPHRGSNQPQHF
CDR3nt: TGTGCCTGGAGTCCCCACAGGGGGAGCAATCAGCCCCAGCATTTT

d_gene: TRBD1
j_gene: TRBJ1-2
v_gene: TRBV20-1
abundance: NA
CDR3aa: CSANRGGYTF
CDR3nt: TGCAGTGCTAACAGGGGTGGCTACACCTTC